The sequence of this T cell receptor (beta chain) was determined in a study of T-cell memory formation after mild COVID-19. Looking at the study overall: TCR clusters were mostly donor specific. General study findings and limits: Day 15 to 85 contracting clones showed balanced CD4/CD8; day 15 to 37 expanders favored CD4+. Unconfirmed was the SARS-CoV-2 specificity of second-wave clones that peaked on day 37. The main location of contracting CD4+ clones was CM and EM, and that of contracting CD8+ clones was EMRA.

MiXCR, run by TCRdb on the 5' RACE reads, gives a single entry per CDR3 protein. The sample records some 290,000 distinct CDR3 sequences, around 15% being singletons. Remarks on this clonotype: The antigen is unknown.

Between the trimmed V and J ends, which lost 0 bases and 3 bases, there was a span of 9 bases. The germline V gene has CDR1 SGHRS and CDR2 YFSETQ. The CDR3 is 14 amino acids. Sequenced sample: PBMCs or a T cell subset sorted from them (not recorded which). The chain joins TRBV5-1 to TRBJ1-1; weak D call: TRBD1 (5 bases). The origin of this receptor is a man aged 18 to 30 who had mild COVID-19 (a few samples of this study predate the infection). Cell type and time point are not known. CDR3 bases: TGCGCCAGCAGCTTGGCTGGGACCTACACTGAAGCTTTCTTT. This sequence encodes CASSLAGTYTEAFF.